The clone carrying this T cell receptor (beta chain) was seen only once. This sample was taken from a study of blood T cell repertoires in COVID-19. The assay was immunoSEQ multiplex PCR, and TCRdb's table has in-frame clones only and misses some. The sample records 8,500 to 10,000 clones, about 88% being singletons. Trimming removed 5 bases at V and 2 bases at J, with 11 bases between. This CDR3 comprises 14 residues. In germline, CDR1 is KGHDR, CDR2 SFDVKD. The V and J genes are TRBV24-1 and TRBJ1-1, with a possible D match to TRBD1 (5 bases). The source is a human donor with active COVID-19. The donor label of this sample is uncertain. Sequenced sample: peripheral blood. CDR3 loop: CATSAGQGNTEAFF. The CDR3 DNA is TGTGCCACCAGTGCTGGGCAGGGAAACACTGAAGCTTTCTTT.